These 25 T cell receptor beta chains originate from one sample sequenced in a study of blood T cell repertoires in COVID-19 (TCRdb year 2020). Library construction relied on the immunoSEQ multiplex PCR assay. What TCRdb holds here is the immuneACCESS table cut down to in-frame rearrangements. Part of the clones is not present; checked against another copy, under half of the missing clones reflect an unresolved V gene, and the others are unexplained. Within this sample are under 80,000 clones, with around 80% of them counted one time only. 8% to 10% of the sample goes to the ten largest clones. Input material: peripheral blood. All receptors come from a human donor in a cohort sampled during active COVID-19.

V and J are TRBV27 and TRBJ2-7; 10 nucleotides line up with TRBD1. Trimming at V came to 6 bases and at J to 3 bases, leaving 5 bases not matched to a gene. The CDR3 contains 14 residues. Per germline, CDR1 MNHEY and CDR2 SMNVEV (reference sequence). CDR3 in amino acids: CASSPRDRGYEQYF. In nucleotides, the CDR3 is TGTGCCAGCAGCCCCCGGGACAGGGGCTACGAGCAGTACTTC.

This clone was seen only once. The rearrangement joins TRBV30 to TRBJ2-3, with 10 bases that match TRBD2. V lost 1 base and J lost 9; bases outside the gene matches: 7. Germline assignment: CDR1 GTSNPN and CDR2 SVGIG (reference sequence). The CDR3 runs to 14 residues. In nucleotides, the CDR3 is TGTGCCTGGAGTGCCCTAGCGGGAGTGGGGACGCAGTATTTT. Translation: CAWSALAGVGTQYF.

V usage is TRBV5-1 and J usage is TRBJ2-3, with 9 bases fitting TRBD2. V gave up 0 bases and J gave up 5 bases; unmatched junction bases: 4. CDR1 SGHRS and CDR2 YFSETQ come from the germline V gene. This CDR3 is 15 amino acids long. As DNA, the CDR3 is TGCGCCAGCAGCTTGGGCGGGAGGGCCGGAGATACGCAGTATTTT. Translation: CASSLGGRAGDTQYF.

This clone is a singleton in its sample. The rearrangement uses TRBV11-2 and TRBJ2-2, with TRBD2 as a possible D gene (7 bases). The V end lost 8 bases, the J end lost 4 bases, and 14 bases lay between the germline ends. The CDR3 is 14 amino acids. Germline CDR1 SGHAT, CDR2 FQNNGV. CDR3 amino acids: CASGRGLPTGELFF. The CDR3 DNA reads TGTGCCAGCGGGCGGGGGCTACCCACCGGGGAGCTGTTTTTT. Full variable domain (missing parts from reference TRBV11-2 and TRBJ2-2): EAGVAQSPRYKIIEKRQSVAFWCNPISGHATLYWYQQILGQGPKLLIQFQNNGVVDDSQLPKDRFSAERLKGVDSTLKIQPAKLEDSAVYLCASGRGLPTGELFFGEGSRLTVL.

This clone came up a few times. This sequence joins TRBV28 and TRBJ2-3; 9 bases fit TRBD2. The CDR3 is made up of 11 amino acids. V trimming: 11 bases; J trimming: 8 bases; junction bases outside the gene matches: 5. Per the germline V gene, CDR1 is MDHEN and CDR2 is SYDVKM. In nucleotides, the CDR3 is TGTGCCTTTGGGCGGGGGGGTACGCAGTATTTT. It encodes CAFGRGGTQYF.

V usage is TRBV11-3 and J usage is TRBJ2-5; 13 nucleotides agree with TRBD2. Germline V gene data show CDR1 as SGHNT and CDR2 as YENEEA. The CDR3 is 16 amino acids. After removal of 4 bases from V and 5 bases from J, the junction contained 7 bases not matched to a gene. CDR3 nucleotide sequence: TGTGCCAGCAGCTCTCGGACTAGCGGGGGTGAGGAGACCCAGTACTTC. It encodes CASSSRTSGGEETQYF.

V and J are TRBV7-9 and TRBJ1-1; possible D gene TRBD1, 6 bases. The V end was cut by 10 bases, the J end by 4 bases, with 13 bases between. Germline V lookup: CDR1 SEHNR, CDR2 FQNEAQ (reference sequence). The CDR3 loop spans 12 amino acids. The CDR3 DNA reads TGTGCCACCAGGGGAGGGGCCACTGAAGCTTTCTTT. Its translation: CATRGGATEAFF.

The chain has TRBV4-3 and TRBJ2-5; 16 bases are shared with TRBD2. Per the germline V gene, CDR1 is LGHNA and CDR2 is YSLEER. J was trimmed by 5 bases and V by 2 bases; bases with no gene match: 11. The CDR3 contains 19 residues. The CDR3 spells CASSQQSGLAGGMSETQYF. As DNA, the CDR3 is TGCGCCAGCAGCCAACAATCGGGACTAGCGGGAGGGATGAGTGAGACCCAGTACTTC.

The V and J genes are TRBV19 and TRBJ2-1; 12 bases are shared with TRBD2. CDR3 length: 18 amino acids. Trimming took 0 bases from V and 4 from J; bases not matched to a gene: 7. Germline lookup yields CDR1 LNHDA and CDR2 SQIVND (reference sequence). The DNA for the CDR3 is TGTGCCAGTAGTATAGACGAGACTAGCGGGAGTTGGTACAATGAGCAGTTCTTC. This gives the protein CASSIDETSGSWYNEQFF. The complete variable domain, with remaining parts taken from reference TRBV19 and TRBJ2-1, reads DGGITQSPKYLFRKEGQNVTLSCEQNLNHDAMYWYRQDPGQGLRLIYYSQIVNDFQKGDIAEGYSVSREKKESFPLTVTSAQKNPTAFYLCASSIDETSGSWYNEQFFGPGTRLTVL.

This clone has only a few counts. This rearrangement joins TRBV28 to TRBJ2-7, with 11 bases identical to TRBD2. With V trimmed by 7 bases and J by 3 bases, 8 bases remained unmatched. Germline CDR1 MDHEN, CDR2 SYDVKM. The CDR3 is 15 amino acids. The CDR3 DNA sequence: TGTGCCAGCAATAAACTAGCGGGAGTCCTCTACGAGCAGTACTTC. Its protein is CASNKLAGVLYEQYF.

The chain couples TRBV5-3 to TRBJ2-5; TRBD1 matches 9 bases. TRBV5-3 is given ORF status, its function remaining uncertain. The CDR3 covers 16 residues. With V trimmed by 5 bases and J by 4 bases, 12 bases remained unmatched. CDR3 region: CARSRPGTGRAETQYF. CDR3 DNA: TGTGCCAGAAGTCGTCCCGGGACAGGGCGGGCAGAGACCCAGTACTTC.

The V gene is TRBV7-2, the J gene TRBJ2-2; tentative D call: TRBD1 (5 bases). The germline V gene has CDR1 SGHTA and CDR2 FQGNSA. Trimming removed 5 bases from V and 1 base from J, with 11 bases in between. The CDR3 runs to 15 residues. CDR3 nucleotides: TGTGCCAGCAGCCCAGGACATAAGAACACCGGGGAGCTGTTTTTT. This sequence encodes CASSPGHKNTGELFF.

This clone was seen a few times. This chain joins TRBV19 and TRBJ2-2; no definite D call. V lost 3 bases and J 0 bases, leaving 8 bases between the germline ends. Germline CDR1 and CDR2: LNHDA and SQIVND (reference sequence). The CDR3 loop spans 15 amino acids. The CDR3 DNA reads as TGTGCCAGTAGTATGTATTCCGCGAACACCGGGGAGCTGTTTTTT. It yields the protein CASSMYSANTGELFF.

The chain is built from TRBV30 and TRBJ1-1; TRBD1 matches 10 bases. V lost 3 bases to trimming and J lost 5 bases; unmatched junction nucleotides: 9. The CDR3 totals 15 residues. Germline V CDR1 and CDR2: GTSNPN, SVGIG (reference sequence). The CDR3 sequence is CAWREDRGISTEAFF. For the CDR3, the DNA is TGTGCCTGGAGAGAGGACAGGGGGATTTCTACTGAAGCTTTCTTT.

The chain couples TRBV6-6 to TRBJ2-1, with TRBD1 matching 11 bases. CDR3 length equals 16 residues. Trimming removed 7 bases from V and 3 bases from J; junction bases left unmatched: 8. Germline V gene data show CDR1 as MNHNY and CDR2 as SVGAGI (reference sequence). This chain's CDR3 is CASTNSGTGGYNEQFF. CDR3 DNA sequence: TGTGCCAGCACCAACTCCGGGACAGGGGGCTACAATGAGCAGTTCTTC.

The CDR3 DNA follows: TGTGCCAGCAGCTTATTGCCTCAGGGGTCACCCCTCCACTTT. It codes for CASSLLPQGSPLHF. The chain employs TRBV7-2 and TRBJ1-6; possibly TRBD1 for D (6 bases). V gave up 2 bases and J gave up 10 bases, with 12 bases separating them. CDR3 length equals 14 residues. Germline values: CDR1 SGHTA, CDR2 FQGNSA.

The chain carries TRBV19 and TRBJ2-7; 7 bases map to TRBD1. CDR3 size: 15 residues. The germline V gene encodes CDR1 LNHDA and CDR2 SQIVND (reference sequence). V lost 5 bases, J lost 2 bases, and 9 bases stayed unmatched. The DNA for the CDR3 is TGTGCCAGTAGTCAAGGGACAGAAGCCCCCTACGAGCAGTACTTC. The encoded protein is CASSQGTEAPYEQYF.

The chain carries TRBV28 and TRBJ1-2; no firm D call. The CDR3 has 12 amino acids. Germline V gives CDR1 MDHEN, CDR2 SYDVKM. The V and J ends lost 3 bases and 5 bases respectively, with 7 bases between them. This chain's CDR3 is CASSFQSYGYTF. Written as DNA, the CDR3 is TGTGCCAGCAGTTTCCAGTCTTATGGCTACACCTTC.

The CDR3 spells CASSPSSINSYNEQFF. CDR3 coding DNA: TGTGCCAGCAGCCCCTCTAGCATCAACTCCTACAATGAGCAGTTCTTC. The chain uses TRBV9 and TRBJ2-1; D may be TRBD2 (5 bases). Trimming left V 4 bases short and J 0 bases short, with 14 bases between. CDR1 is SGDLS and CDR2 is YYNGEE in the germline V gene. This CDR3 contains 16 residues. The whole variable domain, filled in from reference TRBV9 and TRBJ2-1, reads DSGVTQTPKHLITATGQRVTLRCSPRSGDLSVYWYQQSLDQGLQFLIQYYNGEERAKGNILERFSAQQFPDLHSELNLSSLELGDSALYFCASSPSSINSYNEQFFGPGTRLTVL.

This chain joins TRBV14 and TRBJ1-1, with D perhaps matching TRBD1 (5 bases). There are 13 residues in the CDR3. V dropped 0 bases and J dropped 8 bases, with 10 bases sitting between them. The germline gives CDR1 SGHDN, CDR2 FVKESK. Written as DNA, the CDR3 is TGTGCCAGCAGCCAAGATGGGGCCTCAGAAGCTTTCTTT. This translates into CASSQDGASEAFF.

CDR3 in DNA: TGTGCCAGCAGTTACTTACCTGGGACAGGGCGTAGCAATCAGCCCCAGCATTTT. It encodes CASSYLPGTGRSNQPQHF. The rearrangement uses TRBV6-2 or TRBV6-3 and TRBJ1-5, with 9 bases aligning to TRBD1. Germline trimming cut 1 base from V and 0 bases from J; bases unmatched to any gene: 7. The V gene's germline CDR1 is MNHEY and CDR2 SVGEGT. The CDR3 runs to 18 residues.

The rearrangement joins TRBV25-1 to TRBJ2-3; 8 bases match TRBD1. Losses at the gene ends were 1 base for V and 5 bases for J; bases not matched to a gene: 14. The CDR3 length is 18 residues. In germline, CDR1 is MGHDK, CDR2 SYGVNS. CDR3 bases: TGTGCCAGCAGTGAATCAGTTTCCAGGACAGGGAAGCGAGATACGCAGTATTTT. It translates to CASSESVSRTGKRDTQYF.

The chain has TRBV19 and TRBJ1-5; maybe TRBD1 (6 bases). CDR1 is LNHDA, CDR2 SQIVND, per germline (reference sequence). There are 14 residues in the CDR3. Trimming left V 4 bases short and J 4 bases short, with 11 bases between. CDR3 amino acids: CASSNRDKNQPQHF. The DNA for the CDR3 is TGTGCCAGTAGTAACCGGGACAAGAATCAGCCCCAGCATTTT. Using reference TRBV19 and TRBJ1-5 for the parts outside the CDR3, the full variable domain is DGGITQSPKYLFRKEGQNVTLSCEQNLNHDAMYWYRQDPGQGLRLIYYSQIVNDFQKGDIAEGYSVSREKKESFPLTVTSAQKNPTAFYLCASSNRDKNQPQHFGDGTRLSIL.

This chain joins TRBV19 and TRBJ2-2; 16 bases are shared with TRBD2. The CDR3 extends over 19 amino acids. The ends lost 4 bases at V and 2 bases at J; junction bases unmatched: 7. CDR1 LNHDA and CDR2 SQIVND come from the germline V gene (reference sequence). The CDR3 region has the DNA TGTGCCAGTAGTAGCTCGGGACTAGCGGGAGGGATTAACACCGGGGAGCTGTTTTTT. It is translated as CASSSSGLAGGINTGELFF.

This chain connects TRBV2 to TRBJ2-7; TRBD1 is a possible D gene (5 bases). Trimming removed 6 bases from V and 0 bases from J, with 12 bases in between. This CDR3 is 14 amino acids long. Germline CDR1 reads SNHLY; CDR2 reads FYNNEI. CDR3 nucleotides: TGTGCCAGCAGCCCAGGTCAGGGCTCCTACGAGCAGTACTTC. It is translated as CASSPGQGSYEQYF. Full variable domain (remainder filled in from reference TRBV2 and TRBJ2-7): EPEVTQTPSHQVTQMGQEVILRCVPISNHLYFYWYRQILGQKVEFLVSFYNNEISEKSEIFDDQFSVERPDGSNFTLKIRSTKLEDSAMYFCASSPGQGSYEQYFGPGTRLTVT.